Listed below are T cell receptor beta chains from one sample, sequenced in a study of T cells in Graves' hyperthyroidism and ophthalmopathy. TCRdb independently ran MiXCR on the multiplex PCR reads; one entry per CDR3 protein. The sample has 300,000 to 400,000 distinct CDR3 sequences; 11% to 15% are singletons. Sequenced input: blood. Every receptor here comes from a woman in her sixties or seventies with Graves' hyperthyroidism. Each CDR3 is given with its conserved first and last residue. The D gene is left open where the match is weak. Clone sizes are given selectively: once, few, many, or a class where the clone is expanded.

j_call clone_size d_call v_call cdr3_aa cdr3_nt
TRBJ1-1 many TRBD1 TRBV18 CASSRDRGSTEAFF TGTGCCAGCTCACGGGACAGGGGGAGCACTGAAGCTTTCTTT
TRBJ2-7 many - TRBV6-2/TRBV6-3 CASSTSGYEQYF TGTGCCAGCAGTACGTCAGGCTACGAGCAGTACTTC
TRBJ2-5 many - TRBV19 CASSIDQETQYF TGTGCCAGTAGTATAGACCAAGAGACCCAGTACTTC
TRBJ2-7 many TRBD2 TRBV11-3 CASSSRTSGRGSEQYF TGTGCCAGCAGCTCCCGGACTAGCGGGAGGGGAAGCGAGCAGTACTTC
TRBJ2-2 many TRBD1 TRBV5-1 CASSSHPGTGNTGELFF TGCGCCAGCAGCTCGCATCCCGGGACAGGGAACACCGGGGAGCTGTTTTTT
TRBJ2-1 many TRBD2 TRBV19 CASSIDLAGTYNEQFF TGTGCCAGTAGTATAGATCTAGCGGGAACATACAATGAGCAGTTCTTC
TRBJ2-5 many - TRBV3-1 CASSQTGETQYF TGTGCCAGCAGCCAAACAGGAGAGACCCAGTACTTC
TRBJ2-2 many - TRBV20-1 CSARDLHGTGELFF TGCAGTGCTAGAGATCTTCACGGCACCGGGGAGCTGTTTTTT
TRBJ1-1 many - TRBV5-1 CASSFGDNTEAFF TGCGCCAGCAGCTTCGGGGATAACACTGAAGCTTTCTTT
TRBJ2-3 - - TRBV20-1 CSAPLESKDTQYF TGCAGTGCCCCCCTCGAGTCAAAGGATACGCAGTATTTT
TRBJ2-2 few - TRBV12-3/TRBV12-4 CASRGLSNTGELFF TGTGCCAGCAGGGGACTTTCGAACACCGGGGAGCTGTTTTTT
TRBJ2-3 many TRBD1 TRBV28 CASTPLGTGSGDTQYF TGTGCCAGCACCCCCCTTGGGACAGGGTCCGGAGATACGCAGTATTTT
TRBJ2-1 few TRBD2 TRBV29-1 CSVELAGPRSNEQFF TGCAGCGTTGAACTAGCGGGACCTAGGAGCAATGAGCAGTTCTTC
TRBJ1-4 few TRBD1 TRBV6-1 CASSSNRGDKLFF TGTGCCAGCAGTTCAAACAGGGGGGACAAACTGTTTTTT